This T cell receptor beta chain was documented in a study of Ad26.COV2.S vaccination and SARS-CoV-2 variants (dated by TCRdb to about 2021). For the study in its entirety: Donors in the vaccine arm were drawn from COV1001, a multicentre, randomized, double-blind, placebo-controlled phase I-IIa trial testing Ad26.COV2.S in healthy adults. Participants in the trial were split at random into five groups of five each, receiving low-dose or high-dose Ad26.COV2.S once or twice, or else placebo on both occasions. Dosing of Ad26.COV2.S was intramuscular, at either 5x10^10 or 1x10^11 viral particles, delivered as one shot or as two shots spaced 56 days apart. TCRbeta repertoire sequencing served as the tool for gauging how specific and how broad the SARS-CoV-2-reactive T cell receptors were following Ad26.COV2.S vaccination. Blinding of investigators to trial group allocation was maintained during experiments and outcome assessment. The TCR-sequenced set comprised approximately 32 samples: around 20 Ad26.COV2.S vaccine recipients, 5 placebo recipients and 8 SARS-CoV-2 convalescent individuals. General study outcomes and caveats: The study lacked the statistical power to compare responses across vaccine doses or regimens. Higher spike-specific TCR breadth was observed in Ad26.COV2.S recipients than in placebo recipients (P = 0.0014). Substantial breadth of spike-specific CD8+ and CD4+ T cell responses was reported after vaccination. It was noted by the authors that total T cell responses may have been underestimated by the TCR breadth and depth analyses. Non-spike TCR breadth was comparable between vaccine and placebo recipients, consistent with the vaccine containing only spike.

Explained via the paper, the treatment or condition label denotes: around 19 received Ad26.COV2.S at low or high dose, single or two shots; 5 received placebo; per-sample allocation not given. For vaccine and placebo recipients, repertoires were sequenced using samples collected on day 63 after the first injection. Cohort 1b enrolled some 25 adults aged 18-55 years at a single site in Boston, USA, between 29 July and 7 August 2020. Ad26.COV2.S was a replication-incompetent adenovirus type 26 vector expressing a prefusion-stabilized SARS-CoV-2 spike protein from the original Wuhan strain. A note on this clone: Its antigen specificity is not known. It has no much larger one-base neighbor in the sample; base qualities were not kept.

The immunoSEQ Assay was the method used to sequence TCRbeta CDR3 regions. After extraction, genomic DNA underwent amplification by bias-controlled multiplex PCR, followed by high-throughput sequencing. In the paper's pipeline: To quantify the absolute abundance of each unique TCRbeta CDR3 region, sequences were collapsed and filtered. T cell fraction was estimated by normalization of TCRbeta template counts to usable DNA, with usable DNA being measured through amplification of reference genes present in all nucleated cells. Repertoire TCRs were annotated as SARS-CoV-2-specific by exact matching of V gene, CDR3 amino acid sequence and J gene to a known reactive TCR set. The reference SARS-CoV-2 TCR set was derived from MIRA and filtered for enrichment in COVID-19-positive ImmuneCODE repertoires, a step that removed public or cross-reactive TCRs. Drawing on the MIRA antigens, annotated TCRs were analysed further at the level of specific ORF or position within ORF. Breadth was defined as the number of annotated unique rearrangements divided by the total number of unique productive rearrangements, and depth was defined as the summed frequency of the annotated unique rearrangements. Two-sided Wilcoxon rank-sum tests were used to compare TCR breadth between groups. TCRdb provides this immuneACCESS table in a form limited to in-frame rearrangements. Some clones are lacking; in checked studies, under half of them reflect an unresolved V gene, and why the rest are absent is not known. V and J calls and clone size are as listed in that table; D and trimming were resolved from the DNA. For this sample the table gives some 340,000 clones, of which roughly 86% were detected only once. The top ten clonotypes cover roughly 2.1% of the sample.

The receptor comes from a person between 18 and 60 years old who received the Ad26.COV2.S COVID-19 vaccine or a placebo. The sample here was peripheral blood, taken in a trial of Ad26.COV2.S vaccine versus placebo.

The DNA sequence is as follows: TGTGCCAGCAGCCAAGGGACTACTAAGGGTCAGCCCCAGCATTTT. Its amino acids are CASSQGTTKGQPQHF. The chain is made from TRBV3-1 (or the pseudogene TRBV3-2) and TRBJ1-5; the D gene cannot be named for sure. From the cysteine through the phenylalanine, the CDR3 covers 15 amino acids. CDR3 DNA only is kept here, 45 bases in frame from base 1. CDR1 and CDR2 (LGHDT, YNNKEL) derive from the germline V gene (reference sequence). V gives up 1 base and J gives up 6 bases, and the segment between their germline ends measures 13 bases.